A selection of T cell receptor beta chains follows, all from one sample in a study of PD-L1 blockade in urothelial cancer. The table came from immunoSEQ multiplex PCR; TCRdb's copy has only in-frame clones and leaves some out. Of tens of thousands of clones in the sample, 86% were seen once. The sample here was PBMCs, taken around atezolizumab (anti-PD-L1) treatment. The receptors come from a man aged 60 to 69 with urothelial cancer. CDR3s include the opening cysteine and the closing phenylalanine or tryptophan. Each record gives: J gene, clone size, D gene, V gene, CDR3 DNA, CDR3 protein. D genes are given only for firm matches. Size is omitted from some rows. Given values are once, few, many or a class for expanded clones.

j_gene: TRBJ2-4
abundance: NA
d_gene: TRBD2
v_gene: TRBV6-1
CDR3nt: TGTGCCAGCAGTGTCGGACTAGCTGAGAAGGCCAAAAACATTCAGTACTTC
CDR3aa: CASSVGLAEKAKNIQYF

j_gene: TRBJ1-2
abundance: NA
d_gene: TRBD1
v_gene: TRBV5-1
CDR3nt: TGCGCCAGCAGCCCGTCGGGACAGGTTAACTATGGCTACACCTTC
CDR3aa: CASSPSGQVNYGYTF

j_gene: TRBJ2-1
abundance: NA
d_gene: TRBD1
v_gene: TRBV7-3
CDR3nt: TGTGCCAGCAGCTTAGGCCCGACAGGGACAGGGGCAATTGAGCAGTTCTTC
CDR3aa: CASSLGPTGTGAIEQFF

j_gene: TRBJ2-3
abundance: NA
d_gene: TRBD2
v_gene: TRBV9
CDR3nt: TGTGCCAGCAGCGGTGGACTAGCACAAGATACGCAGTATTTT
CDR3aa: CASSGGLAQDTQYF

j_gene: TRBJ1-3
abundance: NA
d_gene: TRBD1
v_gene: TRBV2
CDR3nt: TGTGCCAGCAGTTCACAGGGGAGGAGAAACACCATATATTTT
CDR3aa: CASSSQGRRNTIYF

j_gene: TRBJ1-5
abundance: NA
d_gene: TRBD1
v_gene: TRBV30
CDR3nt: TGTGCCTGGAGTGTAGGGGGCGCAGGTCAGCCCCAGCATTTT
CDR3aa: CAWSVGGAGQPQHF

j_gene: TRBJ2-5
abundance: once
d_gene: NA
v_gene: TRBV6-6
CDR3nt: TGTGCCAGCAGTCTCTCAGGGGACCCAAAACAAGAGACCCAGTACTTC
CDR3aa: CASSLSGDPKQETQYF

j_gene: TRBJ2-3
abundance: NA
d_gene: TRBD1
v_gene: TRBV19
CDR3nt: TGTGCCAGTAGTATCCAATCGGGACAGGGGAGGGATACGCAGTATTTT
CDR3aa: CASSIQSGQGRDTQYF

j_gene: TRBJ1-1
abundance: NA
d_gene: NA
v_gene: TRBV9
CDR3nt: TGTGCCAGCAGCGAACGACAGACGAACACTGAAGCTTTCTTT
CDR3aa: CASSERQTNTEAFF

j_gene: TRBJ2-5
abundance: NA
d_gene: NA
v_gene: TRBV6-5
CDR3nt: TGTGCCAGCAGTTACTCGAATCTGGGGGCGCGGTACTTC
CDR3aa: CASSYSNLGARYF

j_gene: TRBJ2-1
abundance: NA
d_gene: TRBD1
v_gene: TRBV5-1
CDR3nt: TGCGCCAGCAGCTGGGGTGGGACAGAAAACAATGAGCAGTTCTTC
CDR3aa: CASSWGGTENNEQFF

j_gene: TRBJ2-2
abundance: NA
d_gene: TRBD1
v_gene: TRBV11-2
CDR3nt: TGTGCCAGCAGCCGCGACAGGGACACCGGGGAGCTGTTTTTT
CDR3aa: CASSRDRDTGELFF

j_gene: TRBJ2-7
abundance: NA
d_gene: NA
v_gene: TRBV5-1
CDR3nt: TGCGCCAGCAGCGTGGATTCGTCGAGCGAGCAGTACTTC
CDR3aa: CASSVDSSSEQYF

j_gene: TRBJ2-1
abundance: NA
d_gene: NA
v_gene: TRBV7-2
CDR3nt: TGTGCCAGCAGCTTATATTACAATGAGCAGTTCTTC
CDR3aa: CASSLYYNEQFF

j_gene: TRBJ2-3
abundance: NA
d_gene: TRBD2
v_gene: TRBV6-6
CDR3nt: TGTGCCACCGGACTAGCGCCTAGCACAGATACGCAGTATTTT
CDR3aa: CATGLAPSTDTQYF

j_gene: TRBJ2-5
abundance: NA
d_gene: TRBD2
v_gene: TRBV27
CDR3nt: TGTGCCAGCACCGCGGGGGGCCAAGAGACCCAGTACTTC
CDR3aa: CASTAGGQETQYF

j_gene: TRBJ1-4
abundance: NA
d_gene: NA
v_gene: TRBV19
CDR3nt: TGTGCCAGTAGTATAGCAGCAACTAATGAAAAACTGTTTTTT
CDR3aa: CASSIAATNEKLFF

j_gene: TRBJ1-6
abundance: NA
d_gene: NA
v_gene: TRBV6-5
CDR3nt: TGTGCCAGCAGGGGAGGTCATTCACCCCTCCACTTT
CDR3aa: CASRGGHSPLHF

j_gene: TRBJ1-1
abundance: NA
d_gene: TRBD1
v_gene: TRBV5-1
CDR3nt: TGCGCCAGCAGCACTAGACAGGGGGTCACTGAAGCTTTCTTT
CDR3aa: CASSTRQGVTEAFF

j_gene: TRBJ1-1
abundance: NA
d_gene: NA
v_gene: TRBV6-6
CDR3nt: TGTGCCAGCAGTTACTTGAGAGTTAGCACTGAAGCTTTCTTT
CDR3aa: CASSYLRVSTEAFF

j_gene: TRBJ2-1
abundance: NA
d_gene: NA
v_gene: TRBV19
CDR3nt: TGTGCCAGTAGTATGAGCGCAAAAGGCTATGAGCAGTTCTTC
CDR3aa: CASSMSAKGYEQFF

j_gene: TRBJ1-1
abundance: NA
d_gene: NA
v_gene: TRBV19
CDR3nt: TGTGCCAGTAGTATATCGCCCCCCGGCACTGAAGCTTTCTTT
CDR3aa: CASSISPPGTEAFF

j_gene: TRBJ1-1
abundance: NA
d_gene: TRBD1
v_gene: TRBV5-1
CDR3nt: TGCGCCAGCAGCGTACAGGGGGCTGCAGAAGCTTTCTTT
CDR3aa: CASSVQGAAEAFF

j_gene: TRBJ1-5
abundance: NA
d_gene: NA
v_gene: TRBV2
CDR3nt: TGTGCCAGCAGTCTACAGGCTTCGGATCAGCCCCAGCATTTT
CDR3aa: CASSLQASDQPQHF

j_gene: TRBJ1-1
abundance: once
d_gene: TRBD1
v_gene: TRBV9
CDR3nt: TGTGCCAGCAGCTACGGGACAGGAGAGAACACTGAAGCTTTCTTT
CDR3aa: CASSYGTGENTEAFF

j_gene: TRBJ1-4
abundance: NA
d_gene: NA
v_gene: TRBV7-9
CDR3nt: TGTGCCAGCAGCTCCCACCGCAATGTCGGTGGTGAAAAACTGTTTTTT
CDR3aa: CASSSHRNVGGEKLFF

j_gene: TRBJ2-7
abundance: NA
d_gene: TRBD1
v_gene: TRBV10-3
CDR3nt: TGTGCCATCAAGGGACAGGGGTTTTACGAGCAGTACTTC
CDR3aa: CAIKGQGFYEQYF

j_gene: TRBJ1-5
abundance: NA
d_gene: NA
v_gene: TRBV2
CDR3nt: TGTGCCAGCAGTCCTAACAGGGTTGATCAGCCCCAGCATTTT
CDR3aa: CASSPNRVDQPQHF

j_gene: TRBJ2-2
abundance: NA
d_gene: TRBD2
v_gene: TRBV7-6
CDR3nt: TGTGCCAGCAGCTTTGGGACTAGCGGGGGGCGTGAGAACACCGGGGAGCTGTTTTTT
CDR3aa: CASSFGTSGGRENTGELFF

j_gene: TRBJ2-2
abundance: NA
d_gene: NA
v_gene: TRBV11-2
CDR3nt: TGTGCCAGCAGCTTAGATACATGGTCCGGGGAGCTGTTTTTT
CDR3aa: CASSLDTWSGELFF

j_gene: TRBJ1-6
abundance: NA
d_gene: TRBD1
v_gene: TRBV9
CDR3nt: TGTGCCAGCAGCCGGGACAGAAATAATTCACCCCTCCACTTT
CDR3aa: CASSRDRNNSPLHF

j_gene: TRBJ2-7
abundance: NA
d_gene: TRBD1
v_gene: TRBV19
CDR3nt: TGTGCCAGTAGTTTCGGGACAGGGCTGGCTGGGGAGCAGTACTTC
CDR3aa: CASSFGTGLAGEQYF

j_gene: TRBJ2-2
abundance: NA
d_gene: TRBD2
v_gene: TRBV7-2
CDR3nt: TGTGCCAGCAGCTTTGGCGGGGGGGCCTACACCGGGGAGCTGTTTTTT
CDR3aa: CASSFGGGAYTGELFF

j_gene: TRBJ2-5
abundance: NA
d_gene: TRBD2
v_gene: TRBV7-3
CDR3nt: TGTGCCAGCAGCTCGAGCGGGACGGGCTCCCAGTACTTC
CDR3aa: CASSSSGTGSQYF

j_gene: TRBJ1-2
abundance: NA
d_gene: NA
v_gene: TRBV30
CDR3nt: TGTGCCTGGAGTGGACAGACCTACTATGGCTACACCTTC
CDR3aa: CAWSGQTYYGYTF

j_gene: TRBJ2-3
abundance: NA
d_gene: TRBD2
v_gene: TRBV6-1
CDR3nt: TGTGCCGGCGCTGGGGGGGGCACAGATACGCAGTATTTT
CDR3aa: CAGAGGGTDTQYF

j_gene: TRBJ2-2
abundance: NA
d_gene: TRBD1
v_gene: TRBV9
CDR3nt: TGTGCCAGCAGCGTAGTTACAGGGGGCACCGGGGAGCTGTTTTTT
CDR3aa: CASSVVTGGTGELFF

j_gene: TRBJ1-1
abundance: NA
d_gene: TRBD1
v_gene: TRBV30
CDR3nt: TGTGCCTGGAGTCTTCCGGGGACAGTGAACACTGAAGCTTTCTTT
CDR3aa: CAWSLPGTVNTEAFF

j_gene: TRBJ1-6
abundance: NA
d_gene: NA
v_gene: TRBV4-1
CDR3nt: TGCGCCAGCAGCCAAGATCATGGGAGCTCCTATAATTCACCCCTCCACTTT
CDR3aa: CASSQDHGSSYNSPLHF

j_gene: TRBJ1-2
abundance: NA
d_gene: NA
v_gene: TRBV6-6
CDR3nt: TGTGCCAGCAGTTACAACCCCTTGCGGGGCTACACCTTC
CDR3aa: CASSYNPLRGYTF

j_gene: TRBJ2-7
abundance: NA
d_gene: TRBD2
v_gene: TRBV6-6
CDR3nt: TGTGCCAGCAGTCGGGGGGGGGCTAGCGGGTCCTACGAGCAGTACTTC
CDR3aa: CASSRGGASGSYEQYF

j_gene: TRBJ1-1
abundance: many
d_gene: NA
v_gene: TRBV29-1
CDR3nt: TGCAGCGTCGGCGGACAGAACACTGAAGCTTTCTTT
CDR3aa: CSVGGQNTEAFF

j_gene: TRBJ1-4
abundance: NA
d_gene: NA
v_gene: TRBV19
CDR3nt: TGTGCCAGTAGTATAGATCGAACTAATGAAAAACTGTTTTTT
CDR3aa: CASSIDRTNEKLFF

j_gene: TRBJ2-7
abundance: once
d_gene: TRBD2
v_gene: TRBV29-1
CDR3nt: TGCAGCGTTGAAAGACGCGGGGGGGCCGAATACGAGCAGTACTTC
CDR3aa: CSVERRGGAEYEQYF

j_gene: TRBJ2-7
abundance: NA
d_gene: NA
v_gene: TRBV7-2
CDR3nt: TGTGCCAGCAGCTCCCAGGGTTACGAGCAGTACTTC
CDR3aa: CASSSQGYEQYF